Presented here are 27 T cell receptor beta chains from one specimen sequenced in a study of blood T cell repertoires in COVID-19. Only in-frame clones appear in the TCRdb table, and some are missing; sequencing was by immunoSEQ multiplex PCR. Here the sample spans 120,000 to 150,000 clones, 75% to 90% being singletons. Specimen: peripheral blood. These TCRs come from an elderly woman with acute or convalescent COVID-19.

Only one count was recorded for this clone. This chain links TRBV2 with TRBJ1-3; weak D call: TRBD1 (5 bases). The CDR3 sequence is 13 residues long. Germline V gene data show CDR1 as SNHLY and CDR2 as FYNNEI. The V end was cut by 7 bases, the J end by 4 bases, with 11 bases between. DNA of the CDR3: TGTGCCAGCACCCGCAACAGGGGAAACACCATATATTTT. This translates into CASTRNRGNTIYF.

J is TRBJ2-7 and V is TRBV7-9; a possible D gene is TRBD2 (6 bases). Germline V gives CDR1 SEHNR, CDR2 FQNEAQ (reference sequence). The ends were cut back, 4 bases at V and 5 bases at J, with 15 bases in the middle. The CDR3 is 14 residues long. Here the CDR3 DNA reads TGTGCCAGCAGCTCCCGGACCCGCGGGGACGAGCAGTACTTC. This codes for CASSSRTRGDEQYF.

This clone was counted between two and nine times. The rearrangement joins TRBV11-2 to TRBJ1-5; 10 bases map to TRBD1. The V gene end was trimmed by 10 bases and the J gene end by 1 base; junction bases not matched to a gene: 16. CDR3 length equals 18 residues. Germline assignment: CDR1 SGHAT and CDR2 FQNNGV. As DNA, the CDR3 is TGTGCCACCCTTAAGGGGGGACAGGGGAATTTGAGCAATCAGCCCCAGCATTTT. Translating gives CATLKGGQGNLSNQPQHF.

This chain uses TRBV30 with TRBJ1-4; D is perhaps TRBD1 (5 bases). The CDR3 totals 16 residues. Germline V gene data show CDR1 as GTSNPN and CDR2 as SVGIG (reference sequence). V lost 0 bases and J 4 bases, leaving 15 bases between the germline ends. The CDR3 here is CAWSVPKGRINEKLFF. CDR3 in DNA: TGTGCCTGGAGTGTACCAAAGGGGCGAATTAATGAAAAACTGTTTTTT.

V and J are TRBV5-1 and TRBJ2-3; no reliable D call. The V end lost 5 bases, the J end lost 6 bases, and 7 bases lay between the germline ends. The CDR3 runs to 11 residues. Germline CDR1 reads SGHRS; CDR2 reads YFSETQ. CDR3 in amino acids: CASRSADTQYF. The CDR3 DNA is TGCGCCAGCAGGAGTGCGGATACGCAGTATTTT.

The gene calls are TRBV2 and TRBJ1-2; 10 bases align to TRBD1. Germline CDR1 SNHLY, CDR2 FYNNEI. The CDR3 is 14 residues long. The V segment lost 6 bases and the J segment 6 bases; nucleotides outside the gene matches: 7. This CDR3 reads CASRLPGTGDGYTF. DNA for the CDR3: TGTGCCAGCAGGCTTCCCGGGACAGGGGATGGCTACACCTTC. The variable domain in full, completed from reference TRBV2 and TRBJ1-2, reads EPEVTQTPSHQVTQMGQEVILRCVPISNHLYFYWYRQILGQKVEFLVSFYNNEISEKSEIFDDQFSVERPDGSNFTLKIRSTKLEDSAMYFCASRLPGTGDGYTFGSGTRLTVV.

CDR3 amino acids: CASSSMTGDYGYTF. The DNA of the CDR3 is TGCGCCAGCAGCTCCATGACAGGGGACTATGGCTACACCTTC. The genes are TRBV5-1 and TRBJ1-2; TRBD1 agrees at 8 bases. This CDR3 has 14 amino acids. Trimming removed 3 bases from V and 3 bases from J; junction bases left unmatched: 4. Germline CDR1 SGHRS, CDR2 YFSETQ.

The chain uses TRBV18 and TRBJ2-1; TRBD2 aligns across 7 bases. CDR3 length: 15 amino acids. Germline CDR1 reads KGHSH; CDR2 reads LQKENI. V lost 2 bases and J lost 8; bases outside the gene matches: 9. This CDR3 is CASSPGEGDRDEQFF. The DNA for the CDR3 is TGTGCCAGCTCACCAGGGGAGGGAGATAGAGATGAGCAGTTCTTC.

The chain uses TRBV5-1 and TRBJ1-6; possibly TRBD1 for D (5 bases). Per the germline V gene, CDR1 is SGHRS and CDR2 is YFSETQ. Trimming took off 3 bases at V and 5 bases at J, with 12 bases between the two ends. The CDR3 is 15 residues long. CDR3 coding DNA: TGCGCCAGCAGCTGGGCAGGGATAGATAATTCACCCCTCCACTTT. This encodes CASSWAGIDNSPLHF.

The CDR3 is CATSDDKTSGADNEQFF. In DNA form, the CDR3 reads TGTGCCACCAGTGATGACAAGACTAGCGGGGCCGACAATGAGCAGTTCTTC. This chain joins TRBV24-1 and TRBJ2-1, with TRBD2 matching over 11 bases. CDR3 length: 17 amino acids. The germline V gene encodes CDR1 KGHDR and CDR2 SFDVKD. V was pared by 3 bases and J by 5 bases, with 8 bases of the junction left unmatched.

The CDR3 DNA reads as TGCGCCAGCAGTAGGGACGGGGGGGGCTCCAATGAGCAGTTCTTC. Protein sequence: CASSRDGGGSNEQFF. This chain uses TRBV5-1 with TRBJ2-1; 8 bases match TRBD2. The trim removed 5 bases at V and 6 bases at J, leaving 10 bases unmatched. Germline V lookup: CDR1 SGHRS, CDR2 YFSETQ. The CDR3 extends over 15 amino acids.

V usage is TRBV28 and J usage is TRBJ1-2; 9 bases map to TRBD1. Germline V gene sequence: CDR1 MDHEN, CDR2 SYDVKM. The V segment lost 5 bases and the J segment 7 bases; nucleotides outside the gene matches: 17. CDR3 length: 17 residues. CDR3 loop: CASSILGTGYRSGGYTF. The DNA of the CDR3 is TGTGCCAGCAGTATCCTAGGGACAGGGTACCGTTCGGGTGGCTACACCTTC.

This chain joins TRBV11-2 and TRBJ1-1; a possible D gene is TRBD1 (6 bases). Trimming removed 3 bases at V and 8 bases at J, with 10 bases between. In germline, CDR1 is SGHAT, CDR2 FQNNGV. CDR3 length: 12 amino acids. CDR3 amino acids: CASSLGTGEAFF. CDR3 nucleotides: TGTGCCAGCAGCTTGGGAACAGGGGAAGCTTTCTTT.

The chain uses TRBV19 and TRBJ1-4; D remains unclear. Germline CDR1 is LNHDA and CDR2 is SQIVND (reference sequence). V lost 4 bases, J lost 8 bases, and 8 bases lay in between. This CDR3 comprises 12 residues. Here the CDR3 reads CASSTNQEKLFF. CDR3 nucleotide sequence: TGTGCCAGTAGTACCAATCAAGAAAAACTGTTTTTT.

The CDR3 spells CASSDIGGSDQPQHF. Written as DNA, the CDR3 is TGTGCCAGCAGTGACATTGGGGGCTCGGATCAGCCCCAGCATTTT. V and J are TRBV25-1 and TRBJ1-5; D is possibly TRBD1 (6 bases). With 3 bases removed from V and 5 bases from J, the gap between germline ends came to 14 bases. CDR3 length equals 15 residues. Germline-derived CDR1 and CDR2 are MGHDK and SYGVNS.

The chain is built from TRBV5-1 and TRBJ1-1, with D perhaps TRBD1 (5 bases). This CDR3 region has 15 residues. The V end was cut by 0 bases, the J end by 0 bases, with 9 bases between. The germline V gene encodes CDR1 SGHRS and CDR2 YFSETQ. CDR3 in amino acids: CASSLATGVNTEAFF. The CDR3 DNA reads as TGCGCCAGCAGCTTGGCTACAGGAGTGAACACTGAAGCTTTCTTT.

This chain links TRBV28 with TRBJ1-5; 8 bases fit TRBD1. This CDR3 is built from 15 residues. V lost 5 bases, J lost 2 bases, and 5 bases stayed unmatched. The germline V gene has CDR1 MDHEN and CDR2 SYDVKM. The DNA of the CDR3 is TGTGCCAGCAGTCCCCAGGGGGCTGGCAATCAGCCCCAGCATTTT. Protein sequence: CASSPQGAGNQPQHF.

This clone was observed a handful of times. J is TRBJ1-2 and V is TRBV10-2, with D perhaps TRBD1 (6 bases). V shed 8 bases and J shed 2 bases, with 12 bases lying between them. Germline V gives CDR1 WSHSY, CDR2 SAAADI. The CDR3 loop spans 13 amino acids. The CDR3 here is CASLQQGNYGYTF. The CDR3 nucleotides read TGCGCCAGCTTACAACAGGGAAACTATGGCTACACCTTC.

This clone is a singleton in its sample. The chain employs TRBV5-1 and TRBJ1-1; a weak D match, TRBD1 (5 bases). The CDR3 runs to 15 residues. The V and J ends lost 5 bases and 3 bases respectively, with 17 bases between them. Germline V gives CDR1 SGHRS, CDR2 YFSETQ. The DNA of the CDR3 is TGCGCCAGCAGTTTCGGGGGAAACGGGGACACTGAAGCTTTCTTT. Its protein product is CASSFGGNGDTEAFF.

This rearrangement joins TRBV3-1 (or the pseudogene TRBV3-2) to TRBJ1-2; TRBD1 might be the D (6 bases). Germline CDR1 reads LGHDT; CDR2 reads YNNKEL (reference sequence). The CDR3 totals 14 residues. Trimming removed 5 bases from V and 7 bases from J, with 17 bases in between. CDR3 DNA sequence: TGTGCCAGCAGCGCGCAACAGGGTACTCGTGGCTACACCTTC. This encodes CASSAQQGTRGYTF.

The rearrangement links TRBV7-9 to TRBJ2-3; 9 bases agree with TRBD2. Germline values: CDR1 SEHNR, CDR2 FQNEAQ (reference sequence). The V and J ends lost 5 bases and 4 bases, in that order; junction bases with no gene match: 10. This CDR3 is built from 16 residues. Here the CDR3 DNA reads TGTGCCAGCAGCCGAGCCCTGCGGGAGGGGGCAGATACGCAGTATTTT. Protein sequence: CASSRALREGADTQYF.

The CDR3 sequence: CASSLPREDRFF. The CDR3 region has the DNA TGTGCCAGCAGTCTACCCCGGGAGGACCGGTTCTTC. This rearrangement joins TRBV28 to TRBJ2-1; 7 bases are shared with TRBD2. The CDR3 has 12 residues. Germline CDR1 is MDHEN and CDR2 is SYDVKM. After removal of 5 bases from V and 15 bases from J, the junction contained 10 bases not matched to a gene. Full variable domain (outside the CDR3, taken from reference TRBV28 and TRBJ2-1): DVKVTQSSRYLVKRTGEKVFLECVQDMDHENMFWYRQDPGLGLRLIYFSYDVKMKEKGDIPEGYSVSREKKERFSLILESASTNQTSMYLCASSLPREDRFFGPGTRLTVL.

V gene TRBV5-1 combines with J gene TRBJ1-6, with 9 bases matching TRBD1. This CDR3 has 15 amino acids. The germline gives CDR1 SGHRS, CDR2 YFSETQ. V gave up 0 bases and J gave up 9 bases; unmatched junction bases: 4. The CDR3 loop reads CASSLEDRGSSPLHF. The CDR3 region has the DNA TGCGCCAGCAGCTTGGAGGACAGGGGAAGTTCACCCCTCCACTTT.

The chain carries TRBV18 and TRBJ2-1; tentatively, D is TRBD1 (6 bases). CDR1 is KGHSH and CDR2 is LQKENI in the germline V gene. The CDR3 is made up of 15 amino acids. V lost 0 bases to trimming and J lost 9 bases, with 15 bases between them. In DNA form, the CDR3 reads TGTGCCAGCTCACCACCGAGACAGGTACGGGGTGAGCAGTTCTTC. This gives the protein CASSPPRQVRGEQFF.

The chain recombines TRBV2 with TRBJ2-5, with 9 nucleotides matching TRBD2. CDR1 and CDR2 (germline): SNHLY, FYNNEI. Trimming at V came to 6 bases and at J to 5 bases, leaving 7 bases not matched to a gene. This CDR3 comprises 14 residues. The CDR3 loop is CASRIAGAEETQYF. The DNA for the CDR3 is TGTGCCAGCAGAATAGCGGGAGCTGAGGAGACCCAGTACTTC.

V and J are TRBV5-1 and TRBJ2-1, with 7 bases that match TRBD2. The V and J ends lost 1 base and 4 bases, in that order; junction bases with no gene match: 2. The germline gives CDR1 SGHRS, CDR2 YFSETQ. The CDR3 covers 14 residues. CDR3 protein: CASSLYGGYNEQFF. The DNA for the CDR3 is TGCGCCAGCAGCTTGTACGGGGGGTACAATGAGCAGTTCTTC.

V gene TRBV27 combines with J gene TRBJ1-2, with D unclear. The V gene's germline CDR1 is MNHEY and CDR2 SMNVEV (reference sequence). V was pared by 8 bases and J by 0 bases, with 13 bases between. The CDR3 loop spans 14 amino acids. CDR3 region: CASRPPGANYGYTF. CDR3 in DNA: TGTGCCAGCCGCCCCCCCGGAGCTAACTATGGCTACACCTTC.